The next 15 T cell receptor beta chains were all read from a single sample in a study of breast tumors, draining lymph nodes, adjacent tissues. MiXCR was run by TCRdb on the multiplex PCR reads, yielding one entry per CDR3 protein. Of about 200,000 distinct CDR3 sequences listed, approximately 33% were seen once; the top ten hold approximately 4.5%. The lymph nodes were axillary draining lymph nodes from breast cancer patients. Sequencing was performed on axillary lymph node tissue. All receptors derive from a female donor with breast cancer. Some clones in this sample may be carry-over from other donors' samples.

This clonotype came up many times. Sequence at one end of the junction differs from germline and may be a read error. This chain's CDR3 is CASSLANQGYGYTF. In DNA form, the CDR3 reads TGCGCCAGCAGCTTGGCCAATCAAGGATATGGCTACACCTTC. The rearrangement links TRBV6-6 to TRBJ1-2; D unclear. CDR3 length equals 14 residues. Germline V gene lookup returns CDR1 MNHNY and CDR2 SVGAGI (reference sequence).

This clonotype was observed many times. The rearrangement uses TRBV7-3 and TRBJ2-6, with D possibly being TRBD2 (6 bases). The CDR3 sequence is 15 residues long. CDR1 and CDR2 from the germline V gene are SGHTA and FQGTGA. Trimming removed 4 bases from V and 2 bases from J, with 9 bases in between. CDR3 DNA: TGTGCCAGCAGCTACGGGAGACCTGGGGCCAACGTCCTGACTTTC. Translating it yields CASSYGRPGANVLTF.

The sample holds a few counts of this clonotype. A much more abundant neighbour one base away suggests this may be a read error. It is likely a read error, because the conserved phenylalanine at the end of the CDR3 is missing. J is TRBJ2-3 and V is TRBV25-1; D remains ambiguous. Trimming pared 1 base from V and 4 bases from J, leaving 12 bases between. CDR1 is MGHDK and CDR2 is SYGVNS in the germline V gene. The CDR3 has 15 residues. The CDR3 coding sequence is TGTGCCAGCAGTGAATTCGGTAATAGTGCAGATACGCAGTATTCT. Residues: CASSEFGNSADTQYS.

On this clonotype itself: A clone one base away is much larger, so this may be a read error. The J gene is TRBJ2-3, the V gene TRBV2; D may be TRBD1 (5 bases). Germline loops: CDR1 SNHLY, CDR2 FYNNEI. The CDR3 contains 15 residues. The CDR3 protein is CASSELGVATGTQYF. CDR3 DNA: TGTGCCAGCAGTGAATTAGGGGTAGCCACAGGTACGCAGTATTTT.

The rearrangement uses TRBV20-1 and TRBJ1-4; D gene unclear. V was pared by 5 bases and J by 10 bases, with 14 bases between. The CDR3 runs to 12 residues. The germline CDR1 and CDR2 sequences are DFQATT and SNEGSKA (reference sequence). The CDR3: CSAPIAAGKLFF. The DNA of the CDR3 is TGCAGTGCTCCTATAGCGGCAGGAAAACTGTTTTTT.

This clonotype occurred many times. CDR3 nucleotide sequence: TGTGCCAGCAGCTTAGCTCCTAGCGGGATTTCCTACGAGCAGTACTTC. It specifies CASSLAPSGISYEQYF. The gene calls are TRBV7-2 and TRBJ2-7; 9 positions match TRBD2. Germline V gene data show CDR1 as SGHTA and CDR2 as FQGNSA. This CDR3 is built from 16 residues. Trimming at V came to 0 bases and at J to 1 base, leaving 4 bases not matched to a gene.

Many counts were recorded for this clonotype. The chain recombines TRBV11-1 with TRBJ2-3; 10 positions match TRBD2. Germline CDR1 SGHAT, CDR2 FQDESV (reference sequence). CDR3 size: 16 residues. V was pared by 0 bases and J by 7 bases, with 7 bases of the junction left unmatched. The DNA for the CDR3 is TGTGCCAGCAGCTTAGCGCGGCTAGCGGGAGATAATACGCAGTATTTT. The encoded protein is CASSLARLAGDNTQYF.

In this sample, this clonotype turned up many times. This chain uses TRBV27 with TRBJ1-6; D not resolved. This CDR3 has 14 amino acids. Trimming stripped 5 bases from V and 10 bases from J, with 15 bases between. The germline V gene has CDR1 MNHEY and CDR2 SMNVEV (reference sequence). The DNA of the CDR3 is TGTGCCAGCAGTGCAGACTTGTTAGGGTCACCCCTCCACTTT. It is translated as CASSADLLGSPLHF.

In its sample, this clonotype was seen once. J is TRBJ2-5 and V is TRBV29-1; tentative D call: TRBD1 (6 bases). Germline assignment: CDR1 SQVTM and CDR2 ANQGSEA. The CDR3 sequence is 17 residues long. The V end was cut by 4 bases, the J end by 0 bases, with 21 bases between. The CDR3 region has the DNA TGCAGCGTTGTTTACTACTTAGGGGGAAAGTACCAAGAGACCCAGTACTTC. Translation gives CSVVYYLGGKYQETQYF.

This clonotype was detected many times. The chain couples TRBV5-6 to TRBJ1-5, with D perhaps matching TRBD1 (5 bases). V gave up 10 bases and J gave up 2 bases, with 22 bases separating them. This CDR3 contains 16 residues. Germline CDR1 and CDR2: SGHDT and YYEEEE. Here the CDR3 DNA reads TGTGCCTCGGGGCTTTACGGGCAGGGACGCAATCAGCCCCAGCATTTT. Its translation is CASGLYGQGRNQPQHF.

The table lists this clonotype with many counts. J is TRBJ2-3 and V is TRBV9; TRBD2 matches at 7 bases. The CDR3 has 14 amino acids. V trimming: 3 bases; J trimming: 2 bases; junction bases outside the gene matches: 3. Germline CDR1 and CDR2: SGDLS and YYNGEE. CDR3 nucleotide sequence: TGTGCCAGCAGCGACCGGGACTACACAGATACGCAGTATTTT. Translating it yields CASSDRDYTDTQYF.

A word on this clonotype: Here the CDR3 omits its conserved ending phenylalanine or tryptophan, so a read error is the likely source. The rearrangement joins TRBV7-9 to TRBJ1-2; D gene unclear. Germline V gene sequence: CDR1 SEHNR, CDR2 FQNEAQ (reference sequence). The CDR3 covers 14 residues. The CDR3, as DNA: TGTGTCAGCAGCGCTGATTCCCAATTTAGGAGCTACACCCTC. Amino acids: CVSSADSQFRSYTL.

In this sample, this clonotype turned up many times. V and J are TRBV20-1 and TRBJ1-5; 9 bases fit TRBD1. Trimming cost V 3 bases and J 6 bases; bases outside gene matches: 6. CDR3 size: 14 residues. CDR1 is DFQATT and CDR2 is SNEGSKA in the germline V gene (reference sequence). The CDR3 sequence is CSARTGTGSQPQHF. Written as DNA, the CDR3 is TGCAGTGCTAGGACCGGGACAGGGAGTCAGCCCCAGCATTTT.

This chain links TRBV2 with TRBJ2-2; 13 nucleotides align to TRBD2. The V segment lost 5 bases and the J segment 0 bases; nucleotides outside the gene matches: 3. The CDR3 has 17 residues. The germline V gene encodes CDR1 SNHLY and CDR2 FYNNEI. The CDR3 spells CASSRTSGGANTGELFF. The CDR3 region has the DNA TGTGCCAGCAGTCGCACTAGCGGGGGGGCGAACACCGGGGAGCTGTTTTTT.

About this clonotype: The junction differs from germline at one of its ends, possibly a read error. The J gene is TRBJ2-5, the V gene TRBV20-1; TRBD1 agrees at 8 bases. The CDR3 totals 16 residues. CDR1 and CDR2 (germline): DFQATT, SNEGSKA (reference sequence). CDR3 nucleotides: TGCAGTGCTAGAGTTTCACCCGGGACAGGCCGAGAGACCCAGGACTTC. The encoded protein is CSARVSPGTGRETQDF.